This T cell receptor (beta chain) was sequenced in a study of T-cell memory formation after mild COVID-19 (dated by TCRdb to the early 2020s). Turning to the overall study: TCR sequence clusters from the two donors were found to be largely donor specific. In a couple of donors, T-cell clones that expanded and contracted after mild COVID-19 were followed by sequencing TCRalpha and TCRbeta repertoires longitudinally. Two young, previously healthy adult volunteers made up the cohort, one male and one female.

Ficoll-Paque density gradient centrifugation was the method used to isolate PBMCs. The sequencer listed for this sample is Illumina NovaSeq 6000. Using 5'RACE with constant-segment primers, TCRalpha and TCRbeta cDNA libraries were constructed, with sample barcodes and unique molecular identifiers added in the process. RNA was extracted from every sample with Trizol reagent. Amplification of the libraries took two PCR steps, and the second step added a second sample barcode plus Illumina TruSeq adapters. Sequencing of libraries was performed on an Illumina NovaSeq with 2 x 150 bp paired-end reads. On the authors' methods: Demultiplexing of reads and collapsing into UMI-guided consensus sequences were performed with migec v1.2.7. Using mixcr v2.1.11, UMI consensuses were aligned to TRA and TRB V and J templates and then assembled into clonotypes. A clonotype was counted as expanded or contracted only if both edgeR and NoisET called the change significant, with noise models trained on biological replicates. edgeR calls used a false discovery rate-adjusted p below 0.01 and a log2 fold-change threshold of 1. As an exploratory analysis of dynamics, max-normalized trajectories of the 1000 most abundant clonotypes were examined by PCA with hierarchical clustering. Separately sequenced CD4+ and CD8+ repertoires were used to assign the CD4 or CD8 phenotype of responding clones. In TCRdb, the public reads were trimmed at Q25 with fastp and aligned with MiXCR, with productive beta chains retained. A single entry per CDR3 protein holds the most common genes and DNA from its merged rows. The V and J calls follow TCRdb's processing rather than the paper's. Recorded for this sample are 550,000 to 700,000 distinct CDR3 sequences; about a sixth of them occurred a single time. The ten largest account for more than 10% of the sample.

General study outcomes and caveats: SARS-CoV-2 specificity of the second-wave clones peaking on day 37 was not confirmed. Clones contracting from day 15 to 85 had balanced CD4/CD8 phenotypes, while a second wave expanding from day 15 to 37 was biased towards CD4+. Only two mild cases were covered in the study, and larger cohorts including severe cases with pre-infection samples were considered necessary. The detection of some responding clones in pre-infection memory suggests that pre-existing cross-reactive memory T cells joined the SARS-CoV-2 response. Contracting CD4+ clones were found mainly in CM and EM memory subsets, while CD8+ clones were enriched in EMRA.

This clonotype was recorded a few times. Its cognate antigen has yet to be identified. No much larger clone exists at a distance of one base, and base qualities are not known. Looking up the germline V gene yields CDR1 SGDLS and CDR2 YYNGEE. The CDR3 numbers 15 residues from cysteine through phenylalanine. CDR3 DNA is the only sequence kept; it has 45 bases, read in frame from the first base. After removal of 2 bases from V and 3 bases from J, the junction retains 6 bases not matched to a gene. This receptor was taken from an adult woman who had mild COVID-19 (a few samples of this study predate the infection). The sample titles of this study are shuffled in the database, so cell type and time point are left out; the donor was told from shared clones. The material sequenced was PBMCs or a T cell subset sorted from them (not recorded which). Recombination linked TRBV9 to TRBJ2-7; 9 bases in between match TRBD2. For the CDR3, the sequence is CASSVLAGDDYEQYF. The DNA sequence is given as TGTGCCAGCAGCGTGTTAGCGGGGGATGACTACGAGCAGTACTTC.